The sequence of this TCR beta chain was determined in a study of T cells of healthy individuals (dated by TCRdb to between 2017 and 2018). Based on the germline V gene, the CDR1 and CDR2 sequences are ENHRY and SYGVKD. At the junction V is shortened by 9 bases and J by 4 bases, with 15 bases in between. The CDR3, from cysteine to phenylalanine, totals 13 residues. The read is trimmed to its CDR3 DNA, 39 bases read in frame from base 1. This clonotype came up many times. What this receptor recognizes is not known. No much larger clone exists at a distance of one base, and base qualities are not known. The library was obtained by 5' RACE. TCRdb shows the sequencer as Illumina MiSeq. TCRdb itself trimmed the public reads at Q25 with fastp, ran MiXCR and retained productive beta chains. Entries that share a CDR3 protein sequence are merged under the most common genes and DNA. The sample table records roughly 87,000 distinct CDR3 sequences; under 20% of these occur just once. The top ten clones comprise 6.2% of the sample.

This chain is built from TRBV10-3 and TRBJ1-1; no confident D gene assignment can be made. The TCR was taken from a human donor in good health. For the CDR3, the sequence is CAIAQHHITEAFF. The sequenced DNA is TGTGCCATTGCTCAGCACCATATCACTGAAGCTTTCTTT.